These 21 T cell receptor beta chains were all obtained from the same sample, sequenced in a study of T-cell memory formation after mild COVID-19. TCRdb independently ran MiXCR on the 5' RACE reads; one entry per CDR3 protein. The sample shows 470,000 or so distinct CDR3 sequences, over 15% of them seen only once. The sequencing input was PBMCs or a T cell subset sorted from them (not recorded which). These receptors were collected from an adult woman who had mild COVID-19 (a few samples of this study predate the infection). Cell type and time point are not known.

V is TRBV6-6 and J is TRBJ1-1; D call uncertain. Trimming removed 7 bases from V and 1 base from J, with 28 bases in between. Germline CDR1 and CDR2: MNHNY and SVGAGI (reference sequence). The CDR3 totals 19 residues. CDR3 in amino acids: CASIPAVIGRLQGNTEAFF. CDR3 DNA: TGTGCCAGCATTCCAGCAGTAATAGGTAGGCTCCAAGGGAACACTGAAGCTTTCTTT.

This clonotype was observed a few times. The gene calls are TRBV7-8 and TRBJ1-1; 7 positions agree with TRBD1. Per germline, CDR1 SGHVS and CDR2 FQNEAQ. The length of the CDR3 is 13 residues. The ends lost 5 bases at V and 4 bases at J; junction bases unmatched: 4. The CDR3 spells CASSVTGATEAFF. CDR3 nucleotides: TGTGCCAGCAGCGTCACAGGGGCCACTGAAGCTTTCTTT.

This clonotype was picked up a small number of times. The rearrangement joins TRBV3-1 to TRBJ2-7; D remains ambiguous. V was clipped by 4 bases and J by 5 bases, with 15 bases between them. The CDR3 loop spans 14 amino acids. The germline gives CDR1 LGHDT, CDR2 YNNKEL (reference sequence). The CDR3 nucleotides read TGTGCCAGCAGCCCTAGGACGAATCGGGACGAGCAGTACTTC. Translating it yields CASSPRTNRDEQYF.

This clonotype was counted only a few times. The CDR3 reads CASSLDGQGVRFF. The CDR3 region has the DNA TGCGCCAGCAGCTTGGATGGACAGGGGGTGCGGTTCTTT. V is TRBV5-1 and J is TRBJ1-1, with TRBD1 matching over 10 bases. CDR1 and CDR2 from the germline V gene are SGHRS and YFSETQ. V lost 0 bases to trimming and J lost 14 bases; unmatched junction nucleotides: 7. The CDR3 spans 13 residues.

This CDR3 is CASSHGTSGRPYEQYF. The DNA of the CDR3 is TGTGCCAGCAGCCACGGGACTAGCGGGAGGCCGTACGAGCAGTACTTC. V gene TRBV7-9 combines with J gene TRBJ2-7; TRBD2 matches 15 bases. The CDR3 is made up of 16 amino acids. V shed 5 bases and J 4 bases; nucleotides not matched to a gene: 6. Germline loops: CDR1 SEHNR, CDR2 FQNEAQ (reference sequence).

The V gene is TRBV20-1, the J gene TRBJ2-1, with 8 bases matching TRBD1. The CDR3 has 17 amino acids. Germline V lookup: CDR1 DFQATT, CDR2 SNEGSKA (reference sequence). V shed 1 base and J 0 bases; nucleotides not matched to a gene: 8. The CDR3 DNA is TGCAGTGCTAGAGTAAGCAGGGGGCAAAGCTCCTACAATGAGCAGTTCTTC. Translating it yields CSARVSRGQSSYNEQFF.

The V call is TRBV20-1, the J call TRBJ1-1; no definite D call. Trimming took 6 bases from V and 7 from J, leaving 12 bases between them. The CDR3 is 11 amino acids. Germline CDR1 DFQATT, CDR2 SNEGSKA (reference sequence). The CDR3 here is CSATLDGEAFF. CDR3 bases: TGCAGTGCCACTCTGGATGGTGAAGCTTTCTTT.

V and J are TRBV7-9 and TRBJ2-1, with 10 positions matching TRBD2. The CDR3 length is 15 residues. Germline-derived CDR1 and CDR2 are SEHNR and FQNEAQ (reference sequence). Trimming cost V 7 bases and J 7 bases; bases outside gene matches: 10. CDR3 residues: CASTSPGLAWNEQFF. DNA of the CDR3: TGTGCCAGCACCTCCCCGGGACTAGCGTGGAATGAGCAGTTCTTC.

The rearrangement uses TRBV9 and TRBJ2-7, with 7 positions matching TRBD2. V was clipped by 0 bases and J by 6 bases; unmatched bases: 3. From germline, CDR1 is SGDLS and CDR2 YYNGEE. The CDR3 runs to 13 residues. CDR3 sequence: CASSVATGGEQYF. The CDR3 coding sequence is TGTGCCAGCAGCGTAGCTACGGGGGGCGAGCAGTACTTC.

There are many counts of this clonotype. The V and J genes are TRBV4-1 and TRBJ1-1; 9 bases are a match to TRBD1. The ends lost 5 bases at V and 0 bases at J; junction bases unmatched: 10. Germline V gene sequence: CDR1 MGHRA, CDR2 YSYEKL. This CDR3 spans 17 amino acids. The CDR3 protein is CASSSLGDRVMNTEAFF. In DNA form, the CDR3 reads TGCGCCAGCAGCTCCCTAGGGGACAGGGTAATGAACACTGAAGCTTTCTTT.

The J gene is TRBJ2-3, the V gene TRBV12-3 or TRBV12-4; D is tentatively TRBD1 or TRBD2 (5 bases each). CDR3 length equals 14 residues. Trimming cost V 1 base and J 2 bases, with 7 bases left between them. The CDR3 loop reads CASSLGDHTDTQYF. The CDR3, as DNA: TGTGCCAGCAGTTTAGGGGACCACACAGATACGCAGTATTTT.

This clonotype has only a few counts. The chain carries TRBV12-3 or TRBV12-4 and TRBJ1-4; D may be TRBD1 (6 bases). The CDR3 sequence is 16 residues long. V was clipped by 5 bases and J by 3 bases, with 16 bases between them. The CDR3 coding sequence is TGTGCCAGCAGTCTACTACAGGGAGGGGCTAATGAAAAACTGTTTTTT. Translated: CASSLLQGGANEKLFF.

The V call is TRBV10-3, the J call TRBJ2-4, with TRBD1 as a possible D gene (6 bases). Deletions cut 2 bases from V and 7 bases from J, with 9 bases between. CDR1 and CDR2 (germline): ENHRY, SYGVKD. The CDR3 extends over 13 amino acids. The CDR3 spells CAISETGWNIQYF. DNA for the CDR3: TGTGCCATCAGTGAGACAGGGTGGAACATTCAGTACTTC.

The chain has TRBV30 and TRBJ2-7; 8 bases align to TRBD2. V gave up 0 bases and J gave up 4 bases; unmatched junction bases: 8. Looked up from germline, CDR1 is GTSNPN and CDR2 is SVGIG (reference sequence). The CDR3 spans 15 residues. CDR3 DNA sequence: TGTGCCTGGAGTGTATGGGCTAGCGGGTGGTACGAGCAGTACTTC. Translation gives CAWSVWASGWYEQYF.

This clonotype was recorded a few times. CDR3: CASSLAAQVSYEQYF. DNA for the CDR3: TGTGCCAGCAGCTTGGCAGCGCAGGTCTCCTACGAGCAGTACTTC. The chain has TRBV5-5 and TRBJ2-7; D is unresolved. The germline V gene encodes CDR1 SGHKS and CDR2 YYEKEE (reference sequence). This CDR3 is built from 15 residues. V was cut by 0 bases and J by 0 bases, with 10 bases left in between.

This clonotype was seen many times. The chain employs TRBV14 and TRBJ1-2; 9 bases agree with TRBD1. The length of the CDR3 is 13 residues. The germline CDR1 and CDR2 sequences are SGHDN and FVKESK. Trimming at V came to 5 bases and at J to 2 bases, leaving 0 bases not matched to a gene. CDR3 in DNA: TGTGCCAGCAGCGGGACAGGGAACTATGGCTACACCTTC. Protein product: CASSGTGNYGYTF.

This clonotype showed up just a few times. The chain joins TRBV5-5 to TRBJ2-3; D ambiguous. Trimming stripped 0 bases from V and 5 bases from J, with 7 bases between. Germline CDR1 is SGHKS and CDR2 is YYEKEE (reference sequence). CDR3 length: 13 residues. For the CDR3, the DNA is TGTGCCAGCAGCTTGGCCATGGGAGATACGCAGTATTTT. Its translation: CASSLAMGDTQYF.

This clonotype was counted once. This sequence joins TRBV29-1 and TRBJ1-2; 8 bases align to TRBD1. V dropped 6 bases and J dropped 5; count of bases not matched to a gene: 8. Germline CDR1 SQVTM, CDR2 ANQGSEA. This CDR3 has 13 amino acids. CDR3 sequence reads: CSVSPTGVYGYTF. The CDR3 bases are TGCAGCGTCTCCCCGACAGGGGTGTATGGCTACACCTTC.

There are a few counts of this clonotype. CDR3 loop: CASSVGAGVTEAFF. As DNA, the CDR3 is TGTGCCAGCAGCGTAGGGGCAGGGGTCACTGAAGCTTTCTTT. The chain carries TRBV9 and TRBJ1-1; tentative D call: TRBD1 (6 bases). This CDR3 spans 14 amino acids. Germline-derived CDR1 and CDR2 are SGDLS and YYNGEE. Between the trimmed V and J ends, which lost 0 bases and 4 bases, there was a span of 10 bases.

This clonotype was observed a few times. This rearrangement joins TRBV7-9 to TRBJ2-1; no clear D. Trimming removed 5 bases from V and 0 bases from J, with 11 bases in between. Germline V gene sequence: CDR1 SEHNR, CDR2 FQNEAQ (reference sequence). This CDR3 comprises 15 residues. In DNA form, the CDR3 reads TGTGCCAGCAGCCTCACCACGAGCTCCTACAATGAGCAGTTCTTC. Translation: CASSLTTSSYNEQFF.

This clonotype has just a few counts. The V call is TRBV7-2, the J call TRBJ1-5; D gene ambiguous. Trimming cost V 3 bases and J 8 bases, with 14 bases left between them. CDR1 is SGHTA, CDR2 FQGNSA, per germline. The CDR3 extends over 14 amino acids. The CDR3 DNA reads TGTGCCAGCAGCTTGAGTGGGTTAACGGAGCCCCAGCATTTT. This encodes CASSLSGLTEPQHF.